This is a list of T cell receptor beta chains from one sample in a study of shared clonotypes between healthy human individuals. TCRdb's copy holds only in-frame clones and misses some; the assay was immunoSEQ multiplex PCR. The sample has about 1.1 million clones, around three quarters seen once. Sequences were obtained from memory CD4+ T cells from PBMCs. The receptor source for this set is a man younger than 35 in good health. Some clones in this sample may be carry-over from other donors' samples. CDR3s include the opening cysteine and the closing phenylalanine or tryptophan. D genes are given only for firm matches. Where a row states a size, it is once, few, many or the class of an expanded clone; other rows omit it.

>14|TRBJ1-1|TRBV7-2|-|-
TGTGCCAGCAGCACCCGGACAGCTAACACTGAAGCTTTCTTT
CASSTRTANTEAFF
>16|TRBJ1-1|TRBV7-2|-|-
TGTGCCAGCAGCTTAGGGGGCGGGTTGGTGAACACTGAAGCTTTCTTT
CASSLGGGLVNTEAFF
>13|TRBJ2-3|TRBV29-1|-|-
TGCAGCGTTGAAAAAACAGGGACAGATACGCAGTATTTT
CSVEKTGTDTQYF
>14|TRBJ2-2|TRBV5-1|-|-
TGCGCCAGCAGCTTGCGCGGAGACACCGGGGAGCTGTTTTTT
CASSLRGDTGELFF
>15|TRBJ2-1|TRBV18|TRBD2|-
TGTGCCAGCTCACCACCCCGACTGGGGGGGAATGAGCAGTTCTTC
CASSPPRLGGNEQFF
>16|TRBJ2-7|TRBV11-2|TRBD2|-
TGTGCCAGCAGCCTTCTAGCGGGAGGGCCCTCAGAAGAGCAGTACTTC
CASSLLAGGPSEEQYF
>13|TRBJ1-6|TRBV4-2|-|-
TGTGCCAGCAGCCAAGAGTTCGATTCACCCCTCCACTTT
CASSQEFDSPLHF
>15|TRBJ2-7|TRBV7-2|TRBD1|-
TGTGCCAGCAGCTTCGACAGGACAGGAACCTACGAGCAGTACTTC
CASSFDRTGTYEQYF
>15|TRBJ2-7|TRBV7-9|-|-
TGTGCCAGCAGCCATTCACGGGGAGAATCCTACGAGCAGTACTTC
CASSHSRGESYEQYF
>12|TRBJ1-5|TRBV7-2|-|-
TGTGCCAGCAGTCAGGGAATTCAGCCCCAGCATTTT
CASSQGIQPQHF
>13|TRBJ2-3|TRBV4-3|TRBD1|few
TGCGCCAGCAGCCCCCGACAGGGCGATACGCAGTATTTT
CASSPRQGDTQYF
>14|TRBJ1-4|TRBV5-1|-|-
TGCGCCAGCAGCACCGGGACCTCGGATGAAAAACTGTTTTTT
CASSTGTSDEKLFF
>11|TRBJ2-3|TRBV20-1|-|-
TGCAGTGCTACCCAGACAGATACGCAGTATTTT
CSATQTDTQYF
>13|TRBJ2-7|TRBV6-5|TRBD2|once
TGTGCCAGCAGGAGACTAGCGGAATACGAGCAGTACTTC
CASRRLAEYEQYF
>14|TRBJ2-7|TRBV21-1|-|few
TGTGCCAGCAGCTGCCCTCCGTTTGGTTACGAGCAGTACTTC
CASSCPPFGYEQYF
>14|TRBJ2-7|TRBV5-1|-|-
TGCGCCAGCAGCTTTCGGTCGGGACAATACGAGCAGTACTTC
CASSFRSGQYEQYF
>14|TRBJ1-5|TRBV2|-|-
TGTGCCAGCAGCCGGGACATAAGTAATCAGCCCCAGCATTTT
CASSRDISNQPQHF
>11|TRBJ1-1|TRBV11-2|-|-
TGTGCCAGCAGTGGCAGGACTGAAGCTTTCTTT
CASSGRTEAFF
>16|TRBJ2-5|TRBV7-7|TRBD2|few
TGTGCTAGCAGCTTAGGTCTAGCGGGAGTTGGGGAGACCCAGTACTTC
CASSLGLAGVGETQYF
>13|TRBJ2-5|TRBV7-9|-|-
TGTGCCAGCAGCTATAGGGGTGTGGAGACCCAGTACTTC
CASSYRGVETQYF
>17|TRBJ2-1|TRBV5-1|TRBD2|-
TGCGCCAGCAGCTTGTTAGGACTAGCGGCCTCCTACAATGAGCAGTTCTTC
CASSLLGLAASYNEQFF
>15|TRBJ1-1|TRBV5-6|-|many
TGTGCCAGCAGCTTGGTGGAACGGGTGAACACTGAAGCTTTCTTT
CASSLVERVNTEAFF
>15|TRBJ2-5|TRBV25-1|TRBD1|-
TGTGCCAGCAGCCCGGGACAGGGGGCGAAAGAGACCCAGTACTTC
CASSPGQGAKETQYF
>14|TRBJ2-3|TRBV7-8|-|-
TGTGCCAGCAGTCGTGGGGGTTTCACAGATACGCAGTATTTT
CASSRGGFTDTQYF
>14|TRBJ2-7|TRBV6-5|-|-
TGTGCCAGCACCGATGCCCGGAGGGCCTACGAGCAGTACTTC
CASTDARRAYEQYF
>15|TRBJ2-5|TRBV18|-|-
TGTGCCAGCTCACCACGCGCAGCGATTCAAGAGACCCAGTACTTC
CASSPRAAIQETQYF
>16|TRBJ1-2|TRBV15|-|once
TGTGCCACCAGCAGGGGGGGCGGGTCGGGCCGTTATGGCTACACCTTC
CATSRGGGSGRYGYTF
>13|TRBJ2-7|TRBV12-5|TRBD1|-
TGTGCTAGTGGTTTGGTACAGGGGTCCGAGCAGTACTTC
CASGLVQGSEQYF
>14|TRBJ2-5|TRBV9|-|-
TGTGCCAGCAGCGCCGGGACTGATGAAGAGACCCAGTACTTC
CASSAGTDEETQYF
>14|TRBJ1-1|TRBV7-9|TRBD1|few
TGTGCCAGCAGCCGGACAGGGGGGAACACTGAAGCTTTCTTT
CASSRTGGNTEAFF
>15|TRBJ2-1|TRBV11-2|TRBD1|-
TGTGCCAGCAGATTGGACAGGGGGCAATACAATGAGCAGTTCTTC
CASRLDRGQYNEQFF
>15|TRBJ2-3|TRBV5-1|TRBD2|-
TGCGCCAGCAGCCCGTGGGGACTAGCGGGAGCTACGCAGTATTTT
CASSPWGLAGATQYF
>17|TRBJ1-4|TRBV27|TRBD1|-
TGTGCCAGCAGTTTCGCTCGGACAGGGGCCGTTAATGAAAAACTGTTTTTT
CASSFARTGAVNEKLFF
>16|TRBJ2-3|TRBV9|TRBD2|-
TGTGCCAGCAGCACGGAGGGACTAGGAAGCACAGATACGCAGTATTTT
CASSTEGLGSTDTQYF
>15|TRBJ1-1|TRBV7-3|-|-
TGTGCCAGCAGCTTAAGCGGGCAGGGCAGGACTGAAGCTTTCTTT
CASSLSGQGRTEAFF
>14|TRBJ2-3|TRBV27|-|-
TGTGCCAGCAGCGAGGGGTTGAGCGGGGATACGCAGTATTTT
CASSEGLSGDTQYF